This T cell receptor beta chain was profiled in a study of response to subunit inactivated influenza vaccine. MiXCR was run by TCRdb on the RT-PCR reads, yielding one entry per CDR3 protein. The sample lists a few hundred thousand distinct CDR3 sequences, roughly 10% seen once, with 8% to 13% in the top ten. In germline, CDR1 is SGHAT, CDR2 FQDESV (reference sequence). The length of the CDR3 is 15 residues. Trimming pared 5 bases from V and 7 bases from J, leaving 17 bases between. This sample was also put to use in a study of T cells expressing NK-cell markers. As reported in that work: 5'RACE template switching with UMIs generated TCR beta cDNA. The leading position in the CD3+CD56-NKG2C+ fraction of four donors also went to these clonotypes.

This sequence was found in a man over 45 who received an inactivated influenza vaccine. The sample was PBMCs from blood, taken on the day of vaccination. The chain links TRBV11-1 to TRBJ2-2; weak D call: TRBD2 (5 bases). CDR3 in amino acids: CASSPQVGDHGELFF. CDR3 coding DNA: TGTGCCAGCAGCCCGCAAGTCGGGGATCACGGGGAGCTGTTTTTT.